A single sample gave rise to the 17 T cell receptor beta chains below, sequenced in a study of response to subunit inactivated influenza vaccine. TCRdb passed the RT-PCR reads through MiXCR, listing each CDR3 protein once. Among some 550,000 distinct CDR3 sequences, roughly 25% were seen once, and the ten largest hold 2.5% to 3%. The data were also submitted as part of a second study, on T cells expressing NK-cell markers. In that study: UMI-tagged 5'RACE template switching yielded the TCR beta cDNA.

The sample here was CD4+ T cells sorted from PBMCs, taken 11 to 12 days after vaccination. Every receptor here comes from a man in his fifties or sixties who received an inactivated influenza vaccine.

The chain has TRBV3-1 and TRBJ2-2; D is perhaps TRBD1 (6 bases). Germline V CDR1 and CDR2: LGHDT, YNNKEL (reference sequence). The CDR3 spans 16 residues. Trimming pared 4 bases from V and 0 bases from J, leaving 12 bases between. This CDR3 is CASSPPGQSNTGELFF. CDR3 DNA: TGTGCCAGCAGCCCCCCGGGACAATCGAACACCGGGGAGCTGTTTTTT.

This clonotype was counted a few times. The chain employs TRBV29-1 and TRBJ1-1; D is undetermined. From germline, CDR1 is SQVTM and CDR2 ANQGSEA. The CDR3 is 12 amino acids. V shed 5 bases and J shed 0 bases, with 7 bases lying between them. The CDR3 bases are TGCAGCGTTCGAAGGATGAACACTGAAGCTTTCTTT. It translates to CSVRRMNTEAFF.

CDR3 in DNA: TGCAGTGCTAGTCCTAGCGGGACCTTCACAGATACGCAGTATTTT. It is translated as CSASPSGTFTDTQYF. The V and J genes are TRBV20-1 and TRBJ2-3, with TRBD2 matching 9 bases. Germline values: CDR1 DFQATT, CDR2 SNEGSKA (reference sequence). The CDR3 length is 15 residues. V lost 3 bases and J lost 2; bases outside the gene matches: 6.

This clonotype was observed a few times. The chain uses TRBV28 and TRBJ1-6; no firm D call. Germline CDR1 MDHEN, CDR2 SYDVKM. Trimming shortened V by 2 bases and J by 4 bases, and 15 bases separated the two germline ends. The CDR3 extends over 17 amino acids. CDR3 protein: CASSLTQTLSYNSPLHF. The CDR3 DNA follows: TGTGCCAGCAGTTTAACACAGACACTCTCATATAATTCACCCCTCCACTTT.

The chain carries TRBV14 and TRBJ2-7, with D maybe TRBD1 (5 bases). The CDR3 spans 15 residues. The V end was cut by 1 base, the J end by 4 bases, with 14 bases between. Germline V gene data show CDR1 as SGHDN and CDR2 as FVKESK. CDR3 nucleotides: TGTGCCAGCAGCCAAGTCCCAGCAGGGATATACGAGCAGTACTTC. As protein: CASSQVPAGIYEQYF.

This clonotype was counted only a few times. The CDR3 bases are TGCGCCAGCAGCACCTTCCCTCTTCGAGGGAAGTGGACTGAAGCTTTCTTT. This sequence encodes CASSTFPLRGKWTEAFF. The chain employs TRBV5-1 and TRBJ1-1; D is unresolved. Germline lookup yields CDR1 SGHRS and CDR2 YFSETQ. The CDR3 has 17 residues. With 4 bases removed from V and 5 bases from J, the gap between germline ends came to 24 bases.

This clonotype was observed at least ten times. The V and J genes are TRBV29-1 and TRBJ1-2; D is perhaps TRBD1 (6 bases). Germline V gene lookup returns CDR1 SQVTM and CDR2 ANQGSEA. The CDR3 sequence is 14 residues long. The CDR3 here is CRPMRGALDYGYTF. CDR3 in DNA: TGCAGACCTATGAGGGGGGCGCTTGACTATGGCTACACCTTC.

V usage is TRBV10-3 and J usage is TRBJ1-2; 7 bases are a match to TRBD1. There are 13 residues in the CDR3. Germline V gives CDR1 ENHRY, CDR2 SYGVKD. Germline trimming cut 6 bases from V and 7 bases from J; bases unmatched to any gene: 8. The chain's CDR3 is CAIRGGQESGYTF. CDR3 nucleotide sequence: TGTGCCATCAGGGGCGGACAGGAAAGTGGCTACACCTTC.

This clonotype was counted a few times. J is TRBJ2-4 and V is TRBV3-1; D gene unclear. V dropped 2 bases and J dropped 2 bases, with 7 bases sitting between them. Germline CDR1 LGHDT, CDR2 YNNKEL (reference sequence). This CDR3 comprises 14 residues. CDR3 bases: TGTGCCAGCAGCCAATTTCAGTCCAAAAACATTCAGTACTTC. Encoded protein: CASSQFQSKNIQYF.

In this sample, this clonotype turned up a few times. The chain carries TRBV20-1 and TRBJ1-2; unclear D gene. The CDR3 consists of 14 residues. Trimming took off 1 base at V and 7 bases at J, with 16 bases between the two ends. CDR1 DFQATT and CDR2 SNEGSKA come from the germline V gene (reference sequence). The CDR3 DNA follows: TGCAGTGCTAGAGGGACGGATTTTCCGGCTGGCTACACCTTC. Translating it yields CSARGTDFPAGYTF.

The V and J genes are TRBV3-1 and TRBJ2-5, with 9 bases matching TRBD2. Germline CDR1 and CDR2: LGHDT and YNNKEL (reference sequence). The CDR3 has 17 amino acids. The junction had 6 bases not matched to a gene; V was cut back by 1 base and J by 0 bases. CDR3 bases: TGTGCCAGCAGCCAAGGGCGTCTAGCGGGGTACCAAGAGACCCAGTACTTC. Translating it yields CASSQGRLAGYQETQYF.

The chain carries TRBV5-6 and TRBJ2-6, with no clear D. Trimming left V 2 bases short and J 2 bases short, with 5 bases between. This CDR3 spans 14 amino acids. Germline CDR1 reads SGHDT; CDR2 reads YYEEEE. In DNA, the CDR3 is TGTGCCAGCAGCTTTCAGGCTGGGGCCAACGTCCTGACTTTC. The encoded protein is CASSFQAGANVLTF.

This clonotype was counted many times. At one end the junction does not follow the germline gene, possibly because of a read error. The V call is TRBV2, the J call TRBJ2-7; D remains ambiguous. Germline V gene lookup returns CDR1 SNHLY and CDR2 FYNNEI. The CDR3 spans 11 residues. The CDR3 DNA is TGCGCCAGCAGCCCAACCTACGAGCAGTACTTC. It is translated as CASSPTYEQYF. Combining the CDR3 with reference TRBV2 and TRBJ2-7 gives the whole variable domain EPEVTQTPSHQVTQMGQEVILRCVPISNHLYFYWYRQILGQKVEFLVSFYNNEISEKSEIFDDQFSVERPDGSNFTLKIRSTKLEDSAMYFCASSPTYEQYFGPGTRLTVT.

There are a few counts of this clonotype. The DNA of the CDR3 is TGTGCCAGTGCCGGGACTGGCGACACCGGGGAGCTGTTTTTT. This translates into CASAGTGDTGELFF. The rearrangement uses TRBV28 and TRBJ2-2; D might be TRBD2 (6 bases). Germline V gene sequence: CDR1 MDHEN, CDR2 SYDVKM. Deletions cut 9 bases from V and 3 bases from J, with 14 bases between. The CDR3 extends over 14 amino acids.

This chain joins TRBV18 and TRBJ1-1, with 8 bases aligning to TRBD1. Looked up from germline, CDR1 is KGHSH and CDR2 is LQKENI. This CDR3 region has 16 residues. V lost 3 bases and J lost 1; bases outside the gene matches: 7. CDR3 loop: CASSPGTGYPNTEAFF. CDR3 in DNA: TGTGCCAGCTCACCGGGGACAGGCTATCCGAACACTGAAGCTTTCTTT.

The table lists this clonotype with a few counts. V is TRBV20-1 and J is TRBJ2-7; D ambiguous. The CDR3 runs 14 residues. Germline-derived CDR1 and CDR2 are DFQATT and SNEGSKA (reference sequence). The germline V and J ends were trimmed by 2 bases and 3 bases, with 14 bases remaining between them. The CDR3 sequence is CSARKPGTNYEQYF. CDR3 in DNA: TGCAGTGCTAGAAAGCCAGGCACGAACTACGAGCAGTACTTC.

V gene TRBV12-3 or TRBV12-4 combines with J gene TRBJ1-4; 9 bases map to TRBD1. The CDR3 is made up of 16 amino acids. V was clipped by 0 bases and J by 7 bases; unmatched bases: 6. Here the CDR3 reads CASSLAGGTGIEKLFF. As DNA, the CDR3 is TGTGCCAGCAGTTTAGCCGGCGGGACAGGGATTGAAAAACTGTTTTTT.